This T cell receptor beta chain comes out of a study of metastatic and nonmetastatic thyroid tumors. Treatment of any kind had been given to no patient before thyroid surgery. Trimming took 1 base from V and 0 from J, leaving 5 bases between them. The CDR3 length is 15 residues. TCRdb re-called clones via MiXCR from the PCR reads. The table lists tens of thousands of clones, about 24% of them singletons, with around 13% in the top ten. The sample consisted of tumor tissue. V usage is TRBV5-7 and J usage is TRBJ2-6, with D unresolved. TRBV5-7 counts as an open reading frame of uncertain function. The sequence was collected from a female donor with papillary thyroid cancer or a benign thyroid nodule (not recorded which). Some clones in this sample may be carry-over from other donors' samples. In DNA form, the CDR3 reads TGTGCCAGCAGCTTGTTTCACTCTGGGGCCAACGTCCTGACTTTC. Translation gives CASSLFHSGANVLTF.